Detailed here is one TCR beta chain. The antigen is unknown. Other DNA sequences in this specimen translate into the identical CDR3. Time point defined: cycle 4 day 1 (C4D1), after five to seven weeks of nivolumab. Brentuximab vedotin exposure varied among the patients, all of whom had relapsed after autologous stem cell transplantation. Complete response, partial response or progressive disease was each patient's best response. Profiling relied on immunoSEQ multiplex PCR, and the TCRdb table lists in-frame clones only, not all of them. The repertoire holds 35,000 to 50,000 clones, with 60% to 70% as singletons. The germline V gene has CDR1 MGHRA and CDR2 YSYEKL. The CDR3 is 14 amino acids. V was pared by 4 bases and J by 2 bases, with 4 bases of the junction left unmatched. This sample is part of a study of PD-1 blockade in classical Hodgkin lymphoma. Findings and limits, study-wide: Exclusion was the outcome for patients who began nivolumab under 1 year after ASCT. The causes of the repertoire differences, possibly disease activity or prior therapy, remain undefined. Relapsed/refractory patients reportedly had the lowest baseline TCR diversity, below newly diagnosed patients, who were below healthy donors.

This sequence originates from a human donor with classical Hodgkin lymphoma. J is TRBJ1-2 and V is TRBV4-1, with 7 bases aligning to TRBD1. The sample was peripheral blood mononuclear cells (PBMCs), taken before the fourth cycle of nivolumab. The chain's CDR3 is CASSRTGVNYGYTF. The CDR3 DNA reads TGCGCCAGCAGCCGAACAGGGGTGAACTATGGCTACACCTTC.